Included here is one T cell receptor (beta chain) sequence, with context. Its target is unknown. The entry originates in a study of shared clonotypes between healthy human individuals. Study-wide findings and caveats: For naive CD4 cells, roughly 5% of clonotypes were shared across a handful of donors.

It was into CD45RA+ naive and CD45RA-negative memory subsets that the CD4+ cells were split. Measured with immunoSEQ multiplex PCR; TCRdb has only the in-frame clones, and not every one. Of some 2.1 million clones listed, approximately 95% were seen once; the top ten hold about 0.13%. Germline V gives CDR1 MNHEY, CDR2 SVGAGI. Trimming cost V 2 bases and J 10 bases, with 9 bases left between them. This CDR3 is built from 12 residues. The chain has TRBV6-5 and TRBJ1-5, with TRBD1 as a possible D gene (5 bases). The TCR sequence derives from a man younger than 30 in good health. Source material: naive CD4+ T cells sorted from blood. Documented subset: CD45RA+ positively selected. The CDR3 nucleotides are TGTGCCAGCAGTTACCTGGGGGGACCCCAGCATTTT. Protein sequence: CASSYLGGPQHF.